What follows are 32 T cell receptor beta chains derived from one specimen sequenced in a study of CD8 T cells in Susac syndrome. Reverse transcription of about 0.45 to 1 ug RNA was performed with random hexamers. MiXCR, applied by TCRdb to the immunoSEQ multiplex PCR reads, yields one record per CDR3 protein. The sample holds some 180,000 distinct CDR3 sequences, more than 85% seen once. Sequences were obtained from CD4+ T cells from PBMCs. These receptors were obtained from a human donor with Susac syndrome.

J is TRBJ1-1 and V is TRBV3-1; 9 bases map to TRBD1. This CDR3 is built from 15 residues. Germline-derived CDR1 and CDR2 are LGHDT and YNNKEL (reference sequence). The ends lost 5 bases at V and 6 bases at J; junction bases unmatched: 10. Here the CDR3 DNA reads TGTGCCAGCAGCTCAACCTCGGACAGGGGCGCTGAAGCTTTCTTT. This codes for CASSSTSDRGAEAFF.

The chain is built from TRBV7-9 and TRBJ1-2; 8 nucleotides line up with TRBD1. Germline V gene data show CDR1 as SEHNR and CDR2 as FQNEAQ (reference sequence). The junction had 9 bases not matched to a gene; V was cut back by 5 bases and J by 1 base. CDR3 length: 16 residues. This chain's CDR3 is CASSRIKTGVNYGYTF. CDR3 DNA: TGTGCCAGCAGCCGGATCAAGACAGGGGTTAACTATGGCTACACCTTC. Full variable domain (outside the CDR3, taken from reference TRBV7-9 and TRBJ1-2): DTGVSQNPRHKITKRGQNVTFRCDPISEHNRLYWYRQTLGQGPEFLTYFQNEAQLEKSRLLSDRFSAERPKGSFSTLEIQRTEQGDSAMYLCASSRIKTGVNYGYTFGSGTRLTVV.

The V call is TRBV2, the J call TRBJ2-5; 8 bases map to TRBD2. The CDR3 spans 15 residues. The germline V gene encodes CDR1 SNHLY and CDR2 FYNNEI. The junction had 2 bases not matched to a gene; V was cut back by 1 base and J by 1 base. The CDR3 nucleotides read TGTGCCAGCAGTGAAGTAGGACTAGCCCAAGAGACCCAGTACTTC. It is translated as CASSEVGLAQETQYF.

CDR3 sequence (DNA): TGTGCCAGCAGCAAAAGAAATGCAGATACGCAGTATTTT. Protein product: CASSKRNADTQYF. The chain links TRBV7-3 to TRBJ2-3; D is ambiguous. Trimming stripped 5 bases from V and 4 bases from J, with 10 bases between. The length of the CDR3 is 13 residues. From germline, CDR1 is SGHTA and CDR2 FQGTGA.

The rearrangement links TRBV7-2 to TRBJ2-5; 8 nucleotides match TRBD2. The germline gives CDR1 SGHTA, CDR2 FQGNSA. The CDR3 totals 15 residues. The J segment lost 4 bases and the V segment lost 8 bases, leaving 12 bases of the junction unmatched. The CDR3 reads CASGDGRAAGETQYF. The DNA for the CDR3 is TGTGCCAGCGGGGACGGGAGGGCCGCGGGAGAGACCCAGTACTTC.

This CDR3 is CASSYGTSENNEQFF. In DNA form, the CDR3 reads TGCGCCAGCAGCTACGGGACTAGCGAGAACAATGAGCAGTTCTTC. The rearrangement links TRBV5-1 to TRBJ2-1; 10 nucleotides line up with TRBD2. Germline assignment: CDR1 SGHRS and CDR2 YFSETQ. The CDR3 totals 15 residues. Trimming at V came to 3 bases and at J to 5 bases, leaving 5 bases not matched to a gene.

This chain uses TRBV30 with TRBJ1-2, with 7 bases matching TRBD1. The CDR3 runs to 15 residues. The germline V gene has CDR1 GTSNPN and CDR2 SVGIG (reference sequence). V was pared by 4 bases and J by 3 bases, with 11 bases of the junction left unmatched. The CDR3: CAWTGTDFVDYGYTF. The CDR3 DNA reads TGTGCCTGGACCGGGACAGATTTTGTTGACTATGGCTACACCTTC.

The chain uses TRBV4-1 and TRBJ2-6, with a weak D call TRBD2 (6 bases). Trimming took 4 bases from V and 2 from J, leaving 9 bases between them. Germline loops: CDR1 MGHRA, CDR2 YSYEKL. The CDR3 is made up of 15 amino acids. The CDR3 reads CASSLGEAGANVLTF. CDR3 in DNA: TGCGCCAGCAGCCTAGGGGAGGCTGGGGCCAACGTCCTGACTTTC.

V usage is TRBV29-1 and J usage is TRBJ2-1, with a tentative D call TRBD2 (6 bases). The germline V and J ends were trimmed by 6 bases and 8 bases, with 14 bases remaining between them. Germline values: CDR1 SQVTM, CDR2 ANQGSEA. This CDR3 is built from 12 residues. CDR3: CSVETSGYEQFF. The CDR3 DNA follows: TGCAGCGTAGAGACTAGTGGGTATGAGCAGTTCTTC.

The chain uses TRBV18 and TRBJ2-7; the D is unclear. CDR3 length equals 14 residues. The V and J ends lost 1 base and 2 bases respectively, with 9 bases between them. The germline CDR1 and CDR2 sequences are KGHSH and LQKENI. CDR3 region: CASSPRGDPYEQYF. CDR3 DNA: TGTGCCAGCTCACCACGGGGTGATCCCTACGAGCAGTACTTC.

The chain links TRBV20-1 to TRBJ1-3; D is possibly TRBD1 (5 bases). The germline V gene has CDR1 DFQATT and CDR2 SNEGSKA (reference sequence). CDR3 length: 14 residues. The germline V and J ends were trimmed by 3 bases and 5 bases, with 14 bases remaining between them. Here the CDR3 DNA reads TGCAGTGCTAGGCATTGGGACCGAAGAAACACCATATATTTT. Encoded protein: CSARHWDRRNTIYF.

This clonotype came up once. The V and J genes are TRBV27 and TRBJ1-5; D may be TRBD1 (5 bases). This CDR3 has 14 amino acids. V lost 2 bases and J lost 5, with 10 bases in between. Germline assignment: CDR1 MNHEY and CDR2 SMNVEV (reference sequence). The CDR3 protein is CASSLGGGYQPQHF. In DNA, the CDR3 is TGTGCCAGCAGTTTAGGGGGTGGGTATCAGCCCCAGCATTTT.

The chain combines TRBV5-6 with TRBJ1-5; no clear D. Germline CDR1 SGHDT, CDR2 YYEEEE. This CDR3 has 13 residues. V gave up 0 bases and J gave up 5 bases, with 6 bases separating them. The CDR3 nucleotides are TGTGCCAGCAGCTTGGGCACAGATCAGCCCCAGCATTTT. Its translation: CASSLGTDQPQHF.

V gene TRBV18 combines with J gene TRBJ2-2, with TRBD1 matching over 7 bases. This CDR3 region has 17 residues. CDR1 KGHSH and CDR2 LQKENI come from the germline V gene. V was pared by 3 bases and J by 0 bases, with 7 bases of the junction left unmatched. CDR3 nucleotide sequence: TGTGCCAGCTCACCGCTATCGACAGGGACGAACACCGGGGAGCTGTTTTTT. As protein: CASSPLSTGTNTGELFF.

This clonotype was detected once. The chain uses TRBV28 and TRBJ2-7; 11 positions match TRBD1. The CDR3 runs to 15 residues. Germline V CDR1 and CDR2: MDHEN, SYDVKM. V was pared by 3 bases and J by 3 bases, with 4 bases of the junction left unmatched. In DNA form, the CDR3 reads TGTGCCAGCAGTTTTTTCGGGACAGGGGGCTACGAGCAGTACTTC. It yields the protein CASSFFGTGGYEQYF.

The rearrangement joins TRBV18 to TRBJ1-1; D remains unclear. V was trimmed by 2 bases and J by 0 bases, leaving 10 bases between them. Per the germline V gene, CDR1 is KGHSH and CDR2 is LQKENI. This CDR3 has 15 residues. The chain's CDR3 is CASSPTTEMNTEAFF. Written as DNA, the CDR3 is TGTGCCAGCTCACCAACAACAGAGATGAACACTGAAGCTTTCTTT.

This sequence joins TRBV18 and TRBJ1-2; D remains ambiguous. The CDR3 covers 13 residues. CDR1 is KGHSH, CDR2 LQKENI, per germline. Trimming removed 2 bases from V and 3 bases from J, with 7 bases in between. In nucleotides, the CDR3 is TGTGCCAGCTCACCAAGGCAAGACTATGGCTACACCTTC. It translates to CASSPRQDYGYTF.

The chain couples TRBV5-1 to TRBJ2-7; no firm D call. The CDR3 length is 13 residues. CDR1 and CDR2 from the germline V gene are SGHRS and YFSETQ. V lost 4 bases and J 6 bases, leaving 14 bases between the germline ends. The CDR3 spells CASSRAEPGEQYF. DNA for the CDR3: TGCGCCAGCAGCCGTGCAGAGCCGGGCGAGCAGTACTTC.

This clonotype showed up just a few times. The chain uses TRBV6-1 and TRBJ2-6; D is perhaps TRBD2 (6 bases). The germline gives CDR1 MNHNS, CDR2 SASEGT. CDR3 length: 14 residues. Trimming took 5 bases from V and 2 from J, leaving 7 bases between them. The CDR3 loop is CASSPSAGANVLTF. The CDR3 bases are TGTGCCAGCAGTCCTAGCGCTGGGGCCAACGTCCTGACTTTC.

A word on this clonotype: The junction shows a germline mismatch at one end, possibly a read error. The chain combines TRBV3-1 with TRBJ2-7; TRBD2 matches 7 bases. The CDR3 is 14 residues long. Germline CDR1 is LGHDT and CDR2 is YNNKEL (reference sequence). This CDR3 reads CASRQAISGGEQYF. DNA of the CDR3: TGTGCCAGCAGGCAAGCGATCTCGGGAGGCGAGCAGTACTTC.

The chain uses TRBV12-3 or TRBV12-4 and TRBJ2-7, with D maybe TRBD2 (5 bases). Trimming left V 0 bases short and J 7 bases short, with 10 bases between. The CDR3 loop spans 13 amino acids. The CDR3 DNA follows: TGTGCCAGCAGTTTAGCGAGCCAGCGGGAGCAGTACTTC. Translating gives CASSLASQREQYF.

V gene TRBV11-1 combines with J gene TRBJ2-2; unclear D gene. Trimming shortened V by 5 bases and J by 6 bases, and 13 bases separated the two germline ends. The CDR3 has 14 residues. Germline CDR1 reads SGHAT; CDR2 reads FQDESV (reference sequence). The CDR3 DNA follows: TGTGCCAGCAGCACCCGTTCCCAGTCCGGGGAGCTGTTTTTT. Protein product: CASSTRSQSGELFF.

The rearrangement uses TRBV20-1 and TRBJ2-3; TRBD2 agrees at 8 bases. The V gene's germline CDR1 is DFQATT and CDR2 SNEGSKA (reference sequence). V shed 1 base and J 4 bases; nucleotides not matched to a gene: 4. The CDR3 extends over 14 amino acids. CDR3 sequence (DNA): TGCAGTGCTAGAGGGTTAGCGGGATCAGATACGCAGTATTTT. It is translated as CSARGLAGSDTQYF.

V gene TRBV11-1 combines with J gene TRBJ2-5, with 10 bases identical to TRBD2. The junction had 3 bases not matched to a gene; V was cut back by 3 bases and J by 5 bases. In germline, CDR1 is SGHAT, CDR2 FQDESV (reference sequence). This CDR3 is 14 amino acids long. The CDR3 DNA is TGTGCCAGCAGCTTGGCTAGCGGGGGTGAGACCCAGTACTTC. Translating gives CASSLASGGETQYF.

The chain's CDR3 is CASRREGNTIYF. CDR3 coding DNA: TGTGCCAGCCGGAGGGAGGGAAACACCATATATTTT. The chain joins TRBV6-1 to TRBJ1-3; D gene ambiguous. This CDR3 contains 12 residues. From germline, CDR1 is MNHNS and CDR2 SASEGT. V was clipped by 8 bases and J by 4 bases, with 9 bases between them.

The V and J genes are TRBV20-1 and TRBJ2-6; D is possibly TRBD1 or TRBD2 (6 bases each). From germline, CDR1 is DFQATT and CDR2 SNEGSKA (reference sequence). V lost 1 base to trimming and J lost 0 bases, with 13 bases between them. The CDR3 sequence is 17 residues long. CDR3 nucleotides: TGCAGTGCTAGAGTCCTTCGGGGGCCCTCTGGGGCCAACGTCCTGACTTTC. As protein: CSARVLRGPSGANVLTF.

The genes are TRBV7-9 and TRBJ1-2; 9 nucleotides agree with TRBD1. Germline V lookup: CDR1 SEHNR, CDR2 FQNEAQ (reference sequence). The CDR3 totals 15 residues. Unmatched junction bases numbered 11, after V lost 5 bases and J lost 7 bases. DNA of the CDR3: TGTGCCAGCAGCCCCGTCGGGACAGGGCTAAGTGGCTACACCTTC. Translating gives CASSPVGTGLSGYTF.

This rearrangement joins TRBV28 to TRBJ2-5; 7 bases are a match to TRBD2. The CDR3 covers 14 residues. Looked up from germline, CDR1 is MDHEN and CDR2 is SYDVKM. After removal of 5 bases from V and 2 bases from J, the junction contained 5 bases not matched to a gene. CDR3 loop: CASSPWGGQETQYF. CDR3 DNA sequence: TGTGCCAGCAGTCCCTGGGGGGGGCAAGAGACCCAGTACTTC. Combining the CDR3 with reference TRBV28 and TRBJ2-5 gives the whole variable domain DVKVTQSSRYLVKRTGEKVFLECVQDMDHENMFWYRQDPGLGLRLIYFSYDVKMKEKGDIPEGYSVSREKKERFSLILESASTNQTSMYLCASSPWGGQETQYFGPGTRLLVL.

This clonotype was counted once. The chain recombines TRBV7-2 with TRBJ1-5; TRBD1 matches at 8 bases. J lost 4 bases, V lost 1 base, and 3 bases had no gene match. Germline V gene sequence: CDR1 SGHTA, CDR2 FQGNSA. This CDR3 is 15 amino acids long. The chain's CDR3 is CASSLVTGENQPQHF. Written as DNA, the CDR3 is TGTGCCAGCAGCTTAGTGACAGGGGAGAATCAGCCCCAGCATTTT.

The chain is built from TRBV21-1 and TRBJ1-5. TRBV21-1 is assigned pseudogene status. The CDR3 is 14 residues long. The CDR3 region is CASSKEGVRQPQHF. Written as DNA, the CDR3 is TGTGCCAGCAGCAAAGAGGGTGTGAGGCAGCCCCAGCATTTT.

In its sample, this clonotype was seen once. The DNA for the CDR3 is TGTGCCAGCAGAAATTCATACCGGGACACAGCCACAGATACGCAGTATTTT. This codes for CASRNSYRDTATDTQYF. The V call is TRBV28, the J call TRBJ2-3; TRBD1 might be the D (6 bases). Germline-derived CDR1 and CDR2 are MDHEN and SYDVKM. Trimming shortened V by 6 bases and J by 2 bases, and 21 bases separated the two germline ends. The CDR3 spans 17 residues.

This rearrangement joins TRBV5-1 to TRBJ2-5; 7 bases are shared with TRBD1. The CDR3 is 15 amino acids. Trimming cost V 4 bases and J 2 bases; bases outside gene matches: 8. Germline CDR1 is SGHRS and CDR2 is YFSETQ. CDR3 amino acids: CASSPGLGQQETQYF. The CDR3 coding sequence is TGCGCCAGCAGCCCGGGCCTGGGACAGCAAGAGACCCAGTACTTC.